The sequence of this T cell receptor beta chain was determined in a study of blood T cell repertoires in COVID-19. The CDR3 runs to 14 residues. V was clipped by 2 bases and J by 4 bases; unmatched bases: 4. Germline V lookup: CDR1 MNHNY, CDR2 SVGAGI (reference sequence). Assay used: immunoSEQ multiplex PCR; TCRdb lists only in-frame clones, some missing. The sample records 130,000 to 150,000 clones, about 90% being singletons. The specimen was PBMCs or T cells enriched from blood (not recorded which). The receptor was derived from a man in his 60s who had recovered from COVID-19. The V call is TRBV6-6, the J call TRBJ1-2, with 7 bases matching TRBD1. This chain's CDR3 is CASSYRDRFYGYTF. In nucleotides, the CDR3 is TGTGCCAGCAGTTACAGGGACAGATTCTATGGCTACACCTTC.